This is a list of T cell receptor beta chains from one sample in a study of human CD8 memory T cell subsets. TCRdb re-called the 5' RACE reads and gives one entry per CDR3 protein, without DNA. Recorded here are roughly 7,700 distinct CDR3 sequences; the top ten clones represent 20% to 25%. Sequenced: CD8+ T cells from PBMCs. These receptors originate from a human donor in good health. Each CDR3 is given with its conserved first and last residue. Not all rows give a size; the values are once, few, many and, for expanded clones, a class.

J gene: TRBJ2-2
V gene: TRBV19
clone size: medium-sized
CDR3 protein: CASSIGTGELFF

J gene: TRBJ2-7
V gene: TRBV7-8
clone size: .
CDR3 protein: CASSLGQGAYEQYF

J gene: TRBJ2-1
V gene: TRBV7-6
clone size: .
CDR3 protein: CASSPLGLAGEQFF

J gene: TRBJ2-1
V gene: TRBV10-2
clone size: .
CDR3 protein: CASSPLAGSNEQFF

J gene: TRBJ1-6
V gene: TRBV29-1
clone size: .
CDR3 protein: CSVSSGENSPLHF

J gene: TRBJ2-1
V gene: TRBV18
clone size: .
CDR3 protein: CASSAPPGPSYNEQFF

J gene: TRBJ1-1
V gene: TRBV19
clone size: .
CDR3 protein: CASSIAPGLNTEAFF

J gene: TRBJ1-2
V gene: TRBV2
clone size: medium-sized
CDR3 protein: CASMVRSNYGYTF

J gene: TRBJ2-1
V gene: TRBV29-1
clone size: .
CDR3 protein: CSVGQGQGEQFF

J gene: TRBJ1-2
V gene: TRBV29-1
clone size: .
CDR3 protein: CSVRETGLNYGYTF

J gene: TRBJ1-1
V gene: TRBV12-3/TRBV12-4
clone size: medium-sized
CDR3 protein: CASSLWVTEAFF

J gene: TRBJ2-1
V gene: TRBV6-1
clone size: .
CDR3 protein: CASSGQLLAPISYNEQFF

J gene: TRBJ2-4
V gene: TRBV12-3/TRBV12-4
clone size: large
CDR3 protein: CATAYGSIQYF

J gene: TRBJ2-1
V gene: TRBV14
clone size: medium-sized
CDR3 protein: CASSPGTSVDNEQFF

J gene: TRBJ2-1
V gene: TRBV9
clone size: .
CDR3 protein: CASNIGGYNEQFF

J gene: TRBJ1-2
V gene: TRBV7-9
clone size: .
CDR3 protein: CASSPTQGAFYGYTF

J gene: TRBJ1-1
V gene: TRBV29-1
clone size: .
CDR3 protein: CSVAAGLDTEAFF

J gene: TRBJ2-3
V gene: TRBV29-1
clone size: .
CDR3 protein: CSVDGGRGTDTQYF

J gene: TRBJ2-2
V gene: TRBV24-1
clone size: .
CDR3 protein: CATSAQAGAYFTGELFF

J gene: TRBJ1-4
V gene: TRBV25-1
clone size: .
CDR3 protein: CASSGLTGGGGEKLFF

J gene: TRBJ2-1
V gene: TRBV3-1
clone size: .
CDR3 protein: CASGSRDSKDNEQFF

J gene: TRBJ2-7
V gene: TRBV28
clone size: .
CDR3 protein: CASSLQGWTYEQYF